A single sample is the source of the 16 T cell receptor beta chains below, sequenced in a study of cytomegalovirus exposure and HLA in healthy donors (dated by TCRdb to about 2017). Receptor libraries were prepared by the immunoSEQ multiplex PCR assay. A mixture of 60 forward primers for TCR Vbeta segments and 13 reverse primers for TCR Jbeta segments was used in the multiplex PCR. TCRdb's version of the immuneACCESS table is confined to in-frame rearrangements and falls short of the full clone set. An unresolved V gene accounts for under half of the shortfall where checked; the remainder is of unknown origin. The sample has about 150,000 clones on record, approximately 79% of them singletons. The ten largest clones take up 6.3% of the sample. The sequencing input was PBMCs. Receptors were obtained from a man aged 45-65 years in good health and CMV-seropositive.

The chain has TRBV25-1 and TRBJ2-2, with D possibly TRBD2 on 6 matching bases. Trimming pared 1 base from V and 6 bases from J, leaving 6 bases between. This CDR3 spans 13 amino acids. The V gene's germline CDR1 is MGHDK and CDR2 SYGVNS. The DNA for the CDR3 is TGTGCCAGCAGTGAATGGGGGGCCGGGGAGCTGTTTTTT. It codes for CASSEWGAGELFF.

This clone was observed a few times. This chain connects TRBV2 to TRBJ2-5, with no clear D. This CDR3 has 12 amino acids. The germline gives CDR1 SNHLY, CDR2 FYNNEI. V lost 10 bases and J 5 bases, leaving 14 bases between the germline ends. The CDR3 DNA follows: TGTGCCACCGCCCCGGTCGGGGAGACCCAGTACTTC. Its protein product is CATAPVGETQYF.

The chain joins TRBV21-1 to TRBJ1-6; the table's D gene call, TRBD1, was not cross checked with the DNA. TRBV21-1 is reported as a pseudogene. The CDR3 consists of 11 residues. For the CDR3, the DNA is TGTGCCAGCACCCTCGGACAGGGTAAACACTTT. It encodes CASTLGQGKHF.

The chain links TRBV29-1 to TRBJ1-4; 7 nucleotides align to TRBD1. There are 13 residues in the CDR3. Germline CDR1 SQVTM, CDR2 ANQGSEA. Trimming removed 7 bases from V and 5 bases from J; junction bases left unmatched: 7. CDR3 nucleotide sequence: TGCAGCGCAATAGACAGGGAGAATGAAAAACTGTTTTTT. It specifies CSAIDRENEKLFF.

The chain carries TRBV6-4 and TRBJ2-2, with TRBD1 identical over 9 bases. Germline V lookup: CDR1 MRHNA, CDR2 SNTAGT. The CDR3 loop spans 15 amino acids. Trimming at V came to 7 bases and at J to 2 bases, leaving 5 bases not matched to a gene. This CDR3 reads CASIPGQGNTGELFF. CDR3 bases: TGTGCCAGCATCCCGGGACAGGGTAACACCGGGGAGCTGTTTTTT.

The chain uses TRBV5-3 and TRBJ1-5; D gene ambiguous. TRBV5-3 is noted as an ORF with a role that remains uncertain. This CDR3 has 15 amino acids. Trimming took off 1 base at V and 0 bases at J, with 8 bases between the two ends. The DNA for the CDR3 is TGTGCCAGAAGCTTGCGAGGGTATAGCAATCAGCCCCAGCATTTT. It is translated as CARSLRGYSNQPQHF.

As for this clone: Other DNA sequences within the sample encode an identical CDR3. The gene calls are TRBV11-2 and TRBJ1-2; tentatively, D is TRBD1 (5 bases). The V end was cut by 2 bases, the J end by 2 bases, with 6 bases between. The CDR3 consists of 13 residues. The germline gives CDR1 SGHAT, CDR2 FQNNGV. The CDR3 nucleotides read TGTGCCAGCAGCTTACAGGGAAACTATGGCTACACCTTC. This codes for CASSLQGNYGYTF.

This clone came up once. The chain has TRBV4-2 and TRBJ2-3; 10 bases are shared with TRBD2. The J segment lost 4 bases and the V segment lost 1 base, leaving 17 bases of the junction unmatched. This CDR3 has 20 amino acids. The germline CDR1 and CDR2 sequences are LGHNA and YNFKEQ. The CDR3 DNA sequence: TGTGCCAGCAGCCAAGGCTTGGGAGTGTCTAGCGGGAGAGGCGCAGATACGCAGTATTTT. Protein sequence: CASSQGLGVSSGRGADTQYF.

The rearrangement uses TRBV19 and TRBJ2-1; D might be TRBD1 (6 bases). Trimming pared 3 bases from V and 0 bases from J, leaving 12 bases between. Germline values: CDR1 LNHDA, CDR2 SQIVND (reference sequence). The CDR3 is 16 amino acids. The CDR3 is CASSIPRGNSYNEQFF. The DNA for the CDR3 is TGTGCCAGTAGTATCCCGAGGGGGAACTCCTACAATGAGCAGTTCTTC.

In this sample, this clone turned up a few times. This chain joins TRBV5-6 and TRBJ2-3, with TRBD2 matching 13 bases. Germline V lookup: CDR1 SGHDT, CDR2 YYEEEE. This CDR3 is built from 15 residues. V lost 3 bases to trimming and J lost 3 bases; unmatched junction nucleotides: 1. The CDR3 reads CASSSGLAGTDTQYF. In DNA, the CDR3 is TGTGCCAGCAGCTCGGGACTAGCGGGAACAGATACGCAGTATTTT.

The chain employs TRBV7-9 and TRBJ2-5; 11 bases line up with TRBD2. Germline V CDR1 and CDR2: SEHNR, FQNEAQ (reference sequence). V dropped 5 bases and J dropped 7; count of bases not matched to a gene: 6. The CDR3 loop spans 14 amino acids. The CDR3 bases are TGTGCCAGCAGCGACGGACTAGCGGGTGGGACCCAGTACTTC. Its protein is CASSDGLAGGTQYF.

The chain couples TRBV5-4 to TRBJ2-2; TRBD2 aligns across 12 bases. Germline CDR1 is SGHNT and CDR2 is YYREEE (reference sequence). The trim removed 2 bases at V and 4 bases at J, leaving 3 bases unmatched. The CDR3 sequence is 16 residues long. The chain's CDR3 is CASSFRLAGATGELFF. CDR3 sequence (DNA): TGTGCCAGCAGCTTTAGACTAGCGGGAGCCACCGGGGAGCTGTTTTTT.

This chain connects TRBV6-6 to TRBJ1-2; D remains ambiguous. In germline, CDR1 is MNHNY, CDR2 SVGAGI (reference sequence). This CDR3 has 13 residues. Trimming pared 0 bases from V and 8 bases from J, leaving 10 bases between. CDR3 bases: TGTGCCAGCAGTTACTCGGCCTTGCAGGGCTACACCTTC. This translates into CASSYSALQGYTF.

The chain has TRBV7-2 and TRBJ2-5, with D possibly matching TRBD2 (6 bases). The germline CDR1 and CDR2 sequences are SGHTA and FQGNSA. This CDR3 spans 15 amino acids. The V gene lost 3 bases and the J gene lost 1 base, with 12 bases spanning the gap. For the CDR3, the DNA is TGTGCCAGCAGCTTGATGGCCGGGGGCCAAGAGACCCAGTACTTC. Amino acids: CASSLMAGGQETQYF.

This clone has only a few counts. The chain links TRBV19 to TRBJ1-2, with 12 nucleotides matching TRBD1. Germline-derived CDR1 and CDR2 are LNHDA and SQIVND (reference sequence). The CDR3 totals 16 residues. Trimming removed 5 bases from V and 8 bases from J; junction bases left unmatched: 12. The CDR3: CASSPHPGQGAGGYTF. CDR3 DNA: TGTGCCAGTAGTCCACATCCGGGACAGGGGGCCGGCGGCTACACCTTC.

J is TRBJ2-7 and V is TRBV4-1; D is undetermined. This CDR3 spans 20 amino acids. V was cut by 1 base and J by 3 bases, with 28 bases left in between. CDR1 and CDR2 from the germline V gene are MGHRA and YSYEKL. CDR3 residues: CASSQVLQSHLGRRNYEQYF. The CDR3 DNA is TGCGCCAGCAGCCAAGTTCTCCAGTCACACTTAGGAAGGAGAAACTACGAGCAGTACTTC.